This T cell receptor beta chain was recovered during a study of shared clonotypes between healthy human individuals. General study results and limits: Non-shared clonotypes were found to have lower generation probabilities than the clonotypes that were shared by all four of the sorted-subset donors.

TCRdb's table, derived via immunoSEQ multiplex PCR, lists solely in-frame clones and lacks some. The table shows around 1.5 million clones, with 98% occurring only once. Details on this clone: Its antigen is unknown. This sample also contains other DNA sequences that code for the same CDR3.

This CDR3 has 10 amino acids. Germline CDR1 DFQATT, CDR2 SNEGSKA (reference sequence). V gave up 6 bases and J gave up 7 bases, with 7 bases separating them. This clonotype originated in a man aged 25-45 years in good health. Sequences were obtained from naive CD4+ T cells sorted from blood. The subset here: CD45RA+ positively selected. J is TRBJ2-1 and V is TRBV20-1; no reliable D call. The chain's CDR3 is CSAVGNEQFF. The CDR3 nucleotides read TGCAGTGCCGTAGGGAATGAGCAGTTCTTC.